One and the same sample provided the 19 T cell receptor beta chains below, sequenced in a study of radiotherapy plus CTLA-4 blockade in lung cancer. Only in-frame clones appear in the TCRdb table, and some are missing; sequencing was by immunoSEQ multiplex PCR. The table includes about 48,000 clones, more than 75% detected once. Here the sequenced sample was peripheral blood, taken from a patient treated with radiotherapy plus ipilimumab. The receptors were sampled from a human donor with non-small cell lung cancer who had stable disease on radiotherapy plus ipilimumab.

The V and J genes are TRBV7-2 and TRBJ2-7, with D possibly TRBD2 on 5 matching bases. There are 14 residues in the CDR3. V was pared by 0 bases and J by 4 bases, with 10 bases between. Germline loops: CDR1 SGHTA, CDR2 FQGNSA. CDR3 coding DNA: TGTGCCAGCAGCTTAGCGGGAGAGGTTTACGAGCAGTACTTC. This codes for CASSLAGEVYEQYF.

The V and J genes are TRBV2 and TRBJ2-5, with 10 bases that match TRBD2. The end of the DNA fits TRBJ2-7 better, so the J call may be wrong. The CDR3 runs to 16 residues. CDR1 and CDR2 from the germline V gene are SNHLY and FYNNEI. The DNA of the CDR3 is TGTGCCAGCAGTGGGAGCGGGAGGGCCAACTCCTACGAGCAGTACTTC. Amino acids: CASSGSGRANSYEQYF.

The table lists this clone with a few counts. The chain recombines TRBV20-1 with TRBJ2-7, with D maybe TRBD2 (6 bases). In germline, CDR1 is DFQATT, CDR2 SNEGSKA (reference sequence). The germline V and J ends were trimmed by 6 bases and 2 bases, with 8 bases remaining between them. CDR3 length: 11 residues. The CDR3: CSALATYEQYF. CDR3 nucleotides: TGCAGTGCCCTAGCGACCTACGAGCAGTACTTC.

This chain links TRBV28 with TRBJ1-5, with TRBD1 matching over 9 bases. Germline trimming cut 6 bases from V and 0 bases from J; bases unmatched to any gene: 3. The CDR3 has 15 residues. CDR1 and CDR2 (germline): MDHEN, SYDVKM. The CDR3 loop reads CASRGQGLSNQPQHF. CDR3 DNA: TGTGCCAGCAGAGGACAGGGGCTTAGCAATCAGCCCCAGCATTTT.

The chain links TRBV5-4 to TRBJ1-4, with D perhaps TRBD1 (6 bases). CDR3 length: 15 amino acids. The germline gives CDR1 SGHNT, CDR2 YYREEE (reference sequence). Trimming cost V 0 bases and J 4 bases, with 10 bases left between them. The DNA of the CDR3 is TGTGCCAGCAGCTTGGATTACAGGGTTAATGAAAAACTGTTTTTT. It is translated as CASSLDYRVNEKLFF. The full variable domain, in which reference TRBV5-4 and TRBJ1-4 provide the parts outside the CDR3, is ETGVTQSPTHLIKTRGQQVTLRCSSQSGHNTVSWYQQALGQGPQFIFQYYREEENGRGNFPPRFSGLQFPNYSSELNVNALELDDSALYLCASSLDYRVNEKLFFGSGTQLSVL.

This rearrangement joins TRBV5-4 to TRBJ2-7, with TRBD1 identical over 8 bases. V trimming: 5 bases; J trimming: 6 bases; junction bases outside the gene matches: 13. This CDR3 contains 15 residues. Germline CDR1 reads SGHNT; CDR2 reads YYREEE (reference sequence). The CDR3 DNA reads TGTGCCAGCAGTTTTCCCGGGACAGGCCATCCCGAGCAGTACTTC. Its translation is CASSFPGTGHPEQYF.

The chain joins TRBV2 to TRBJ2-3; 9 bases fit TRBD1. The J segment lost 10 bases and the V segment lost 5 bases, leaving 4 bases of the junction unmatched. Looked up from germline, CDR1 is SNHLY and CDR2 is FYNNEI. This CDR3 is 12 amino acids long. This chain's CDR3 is CASSPGTGSQYF. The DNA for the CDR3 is TGTGCCAGCAGTCCCGGGACAGGGTCGCAGTATTTT.

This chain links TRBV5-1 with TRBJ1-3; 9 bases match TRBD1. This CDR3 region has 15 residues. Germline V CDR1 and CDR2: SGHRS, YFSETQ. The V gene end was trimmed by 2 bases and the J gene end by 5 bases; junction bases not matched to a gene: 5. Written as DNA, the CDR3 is TGCGCCAGCAGCTTCCGGGACAGGGTCCGAAACACCATATATTTT. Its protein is CASSFRDRVRNTIYF.

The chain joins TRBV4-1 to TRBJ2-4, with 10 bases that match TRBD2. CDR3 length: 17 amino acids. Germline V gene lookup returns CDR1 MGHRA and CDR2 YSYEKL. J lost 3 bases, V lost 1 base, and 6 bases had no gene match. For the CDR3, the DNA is TGCGCCAGCAGCCAAGCACCTAGCGGGAGTGGCAAAAACATTCAGTACTTC. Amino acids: CASSQAPSGSGKNIQYF.

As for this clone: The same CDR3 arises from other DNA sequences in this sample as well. The CDR3, as DNA: TGCAGTGCTAGAACTACCTACGAGCAGTACTTC. Amino acid sequence: CSARTTYEQYF. This chain connects TRBV20-1 to TRBJ2-7; D gene uncertain. Germline values: CDR1 DFQATT, CDR2 SNEGSKA (reference sequence). CDR3 size: 11 residues. The V end lost 2 bases, the J end lost 2 bases, and 4 bases lay between the germline ends.

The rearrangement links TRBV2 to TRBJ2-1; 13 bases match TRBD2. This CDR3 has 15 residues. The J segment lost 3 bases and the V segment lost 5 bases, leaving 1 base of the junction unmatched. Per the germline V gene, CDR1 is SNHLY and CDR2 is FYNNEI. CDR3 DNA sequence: TGTGCCAGCAGTCGGACTAGCGGGAGCTACAATGAGCAGTTCTTC. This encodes CASSRTSGSYNEQFF. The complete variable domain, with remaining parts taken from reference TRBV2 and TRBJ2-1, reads EPEVTQTPSHQVTQMGQEVILRCVPISNHLYFYWYRQILGQKVEFLVSFYNNEISEKSEIFDDQFSVERPDGSNFTLKIRSTKLEDSAMYFCASSRTSGSYNEQFFGPGTRLTVL.

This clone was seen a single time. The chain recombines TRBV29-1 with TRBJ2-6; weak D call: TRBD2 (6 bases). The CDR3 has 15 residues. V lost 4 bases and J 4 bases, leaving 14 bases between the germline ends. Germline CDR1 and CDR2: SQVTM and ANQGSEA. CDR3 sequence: CSVVAVGSGANVLTF. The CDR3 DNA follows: TGCAGCGTTGTAGCGGTAGGGTCAGGGGCCAACGTCCTGACTTTC.

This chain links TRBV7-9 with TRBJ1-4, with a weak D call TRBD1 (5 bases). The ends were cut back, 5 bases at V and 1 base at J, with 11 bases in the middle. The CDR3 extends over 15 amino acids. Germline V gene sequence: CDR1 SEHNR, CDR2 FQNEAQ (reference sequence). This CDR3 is CASSPQGGTNEKLFF. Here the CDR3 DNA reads TGTGCCAGCAGCCCCCAGGGTGGAACTAATGAAAAACTGTTTTTT.

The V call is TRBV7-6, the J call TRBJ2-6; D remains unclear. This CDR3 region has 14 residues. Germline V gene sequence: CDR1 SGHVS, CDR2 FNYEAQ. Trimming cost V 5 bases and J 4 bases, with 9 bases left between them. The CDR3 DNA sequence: TGTGCCAGCAGCCAACAGTTCGGGGCCAACGTCCTGACTTTC. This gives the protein CASSQQFGANVLTF.

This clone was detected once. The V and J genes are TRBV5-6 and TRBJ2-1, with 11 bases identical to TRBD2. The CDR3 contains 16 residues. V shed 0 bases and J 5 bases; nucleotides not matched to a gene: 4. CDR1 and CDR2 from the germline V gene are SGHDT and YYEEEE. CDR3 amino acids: CASSLGGSGRDNEQFF. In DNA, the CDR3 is TGTGCCAGCAGCTTGGGAGGTAGCGGGAGGGACAATGAGCAGTTCTTC.

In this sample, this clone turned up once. CDR3 nucleotides: TGTGCCAGCAGTCTACGGGTTAACCTCAGAACGCAGTATTTT. Translating gives CASSLRVNLRTQYF. The chain has TRBV28 and TRBJ2-3; D not resolved. This CDR3 spans 14 amino acids. Deletions cut 5 bases from V and 9 bases from J, with 18 bases between. Germline values: CDR1 MDHEN, CDR2 SYDVKM.

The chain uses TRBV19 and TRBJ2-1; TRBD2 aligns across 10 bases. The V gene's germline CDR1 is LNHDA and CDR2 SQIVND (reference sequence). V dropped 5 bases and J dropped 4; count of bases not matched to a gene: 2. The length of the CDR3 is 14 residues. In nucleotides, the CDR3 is TGTGCCAGTAGTTGGACTAGCGGATACAATGAGCAGTTCTTC. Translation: CASSWTSGYNEQFF.

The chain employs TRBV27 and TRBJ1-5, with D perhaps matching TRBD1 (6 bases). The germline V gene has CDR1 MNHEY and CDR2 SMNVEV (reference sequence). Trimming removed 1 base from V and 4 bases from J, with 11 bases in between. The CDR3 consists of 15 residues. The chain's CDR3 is CASSLFGTPNQPQHF. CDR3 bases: TGTGCCAGCAGTTTATTCGGGACACCTAATCAGCCCCAGCATTTT.

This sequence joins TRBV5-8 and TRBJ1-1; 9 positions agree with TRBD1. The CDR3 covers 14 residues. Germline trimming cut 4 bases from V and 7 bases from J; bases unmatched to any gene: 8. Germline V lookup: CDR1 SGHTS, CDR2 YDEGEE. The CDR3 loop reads CASSRNRGLGEAFF. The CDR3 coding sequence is TGTGCCAGCAGCCGTAACAGGGGGCTTGGTGAAGCTTTCTTT.